The 30 T cell receptor beta chains below come from one sample, sequenced in a study of T cells in Graves' hyperthyroidism and ophthalmopathy. There were TCR beta CDR3 regions amplified from RNA transcripts. Using the HTBI primer set, a first-round RT-PCR was run on the TCR CDR3. TCRdb re-derived calls from the multiplex PCR reads in MiXCR, one entry per CDR3 protein. This sample has about 340,000 distinct CDR3 sequences, with over 20% found just once. Sequences were obtained from blood. These receptors originate from a woman in her forties or fifties with Graves' hyperthyroidism.

The chain carries TRBV14 and TRBJ2-3, with TRBD2 matching over 8 bases. The CDR3 has 17 residues. Trimming cost V 1 base and J 2 bases; bases outside gene matches: 8. Germline V gene lookup returns CDR1 SGHDN and CDR2 FVKESK. The CDR3 spells CASSQGTVLAATDTQYF. CDR3 nucleotides: TGTGCCAGCAGCCAAGGAACAGTACTAGCGGCCACAGATACGCAGTATTTT.

This clonotype was observed at least ten times. The V gene is TRBV20-1, the J gene TRBJ1-1; a possible D gene is TRBD1 (5 bases). The CDR3 consists of 14 residues. Germline V gene sequence: CDR1 DFQATT, CDR2 SNEGSKA (reference sequence). V was trimmed by 1 base and J by 5 bases, leaving 14 bases between them. CDR3 loop: CSARAPGLGTEAFF. CDR3 DNA: TGCAGTGCTAGAGCCCCAGGGCTCGGGACTGAAGCTTTCTTT.

J is TRBJ2-2 and V is TRBV9; D gene unclear. Germline values: CDR1 SGDLS, CDR2 YYNGEE. Trimming removed 1 base at V and 6 bases at J, with 10 bases between. The length of the CDR3 is 14 residues. The CDR3 DNA sequence: TGTGCCAGCAGCGTACAACCTGGGGCCGGGGAGCTGTTTTTT. Translating gives CASSVQPGAGELFF.

This clonotype was seen repeatedly, ten times or more. The rearrangement uses TRBV5-1 and TRBJ2-1; 8 bases line up with TRBD1. The length of the CDR3 is 14 residues. Germline V CDR1 and CDR2: SGHRS, YFSETQ. The junction had 4 bases not matched to a gene; V was cut back by 1 base and J by 7 bases. DNA of the CDR3: TGCGCCAGCAGCTTGACAGGGGGGAGGAATGAGCAGTTCTTC. This translates into CASSLTGGRNEQFF.

In the case of this clonotype: This may be a read error: a much more frequent sequence differs by one nucleotide. This chain connects TRBV5-5 to TRBJ2-5; a possible D gene is TRBD2 (6 bases). The CDR3 is made up of 13 amino acids. Germline loops: CDR1 SGHKS, CDR2 YYEKEE (reference sequence). Trimming pared 4 bases from V and 3 bases from J, leaving 10 bases between. CDR3 amino acids: CASSGGSKETQYF. The CDR3 bases are TGTGCCAGCAGCGGGGGGTCGAAAGAGACCCAGTACTTC.

This clonotype was picked up many times. This rearrangement joins TRBV13 to TRBJ2-2; 10 bases align to TRBD1. The CDR3 consists of 15 residues. The germline V gene encodes CDR1 PRHDT and CDR2 FYEKMQ (reference sequence). V dropped 4 bases and J dropped 7; count of bases not matched to a gene: 6. The CDR3 reads CASSSPGTGDGELFF. In DNA, the CDR3 is TGTGCCAGCAGCTCACCCGGGACAGGGGACGGGGAGCTGTTTTTT.

The chain recombines TRBV9 with TRBJ1-6; D might be TRBD1 (6 bases). The CDR3 is 15 amino acids. The germline V gene encodes CDR1 SGDLS and CDR2 YYNGEE. Trimming took 0 bases from V and 4 from J, leaving 8 bases between them. The CDR3 spells CASSVEDRYNSPLHF. The CDR3, as DNA: TGTGCCAGCAGCGTAGAGGACAGATATAATTCACCCCTCCACTTT. The complete variable domain, with remaining parts taken from reference TRBV9 and TRBJ1-6, reads DSGVTQTPKHLITATGQRVTLRCSPRSGDLSVYWYQQSLDQGLQFLIQYYNGEERAKGNILERFSAQQFPDLHSELNLSSLELGDSALYFCASSVEDRYNSPLHFGNGTRLTVT.

This clonotype was counted ten times or more. The DNA of the CDR3 is TGTGCCAGCCGTGGACGTGGACGGATCTCTGGGGCCAACGTCCTGACTTTC. Its protein is CASRGRGRISGANVLTF. V gene TRBV12-3 or TRBV12-4 combines with J gene TRBJ2-6; no definite D call. There are 17 residues in the CDR3. V was pared by 8 bases and J by 0 bases, with 17 bases between.

As concerns this clonotype: A much larger clone lies one base from this, so it may be a read error. The chain carries TRBV24-1 and TRBJ1-1, with no clear D. Germline V gene data show CDR1 as KGHDR and CDR2 as SFDVKD. This CDR3 is 13 amino acids long. CDR3: CATRKALNTEASF. In nucleotides, the CDR3 is TGTGCCACCAGGAAAGCACTGAACACTGAAGCTTCCTTT.

This clonotype was counted at least ten times. The genes are TRBV7-9 and TRBJ2-7; D is ambiguous. The V end lost 5 bases, the J end lost 4 bases, and 21 bases lay between the germline ends. The CDR3 sequence is 16 residues long. The germline gives CDR1 SEHNR, CDR2 FQNEAQ (reference sequence). CDR3 nucleotide sequence: TGTGCCAGCAGCCTACTTATATCCCCGCAAGGATACGAGCAGTACTTC. This encodes CASSLLISPQGYEQYF.

The J gene is TRBJ2-5, the V gene TRBV6-5, with 7 bases identical to TRBD1. Losses at the gene ends were 2 bases for V and 4 bases for J; bases not matched to a gene: 7. Germline V gene data show CDR1 as MNHEY and CDR2 as SVGAGI. The CDR3 is made up of 15 amino acids. The DNA for the CDR3 is TGTGCCAGCAGTTACCGACCGACAGGGAGAGAGACCCAGTACTTC. Protein sequence: CASSYRPTGRETQYF.

V usage is TRBV9 and J usage is TRBJ1-6; D might be TRBD1 (6 bases). In germline, CDR1 is SGDLS, CDR2 YYNGEE. With 0 bases removed from V and 6 bases from J, the gap between germline ends came to 13 bases. The CDR3 loop spans 16 amino acids. The CDR3 DNA sequence: TGTGCCAGCAGCGTAGGGACAGCCCGAGCTAATTCACCCCTCCACTTT. Its protein product is CASSVGTARANSPLHF.

This clonotype was seen a few times. The chain uses TRBV20-1 and TRBJ2-6; 9 positions agree with TRBD1. After removal of 3 bases from V and 2 bases from J, the junction contained 8 bases not matched to a gene. The CDR3 covers 17 residues. Germline CDR1 DFQATT, CDR2 SNEGSKA (reference sequence). This CDR3 reads CSASLRDRVPGANVLTF. Written as DNA, the CDR3 is TGCAGTGCTAGTTTAAGGGACAGGGTACCTGGGGCCAACGTCCTGACTTTC.

The chain carries TRBV12-3 or TRBV12-4 and TRBJ2-2; 7 positions match TRBD2. The CDR3 has 15 amino acids. The V gene end was trimmed by 6 bases and the J gene end by 7 bases; junction bases not matched to a gene: 11. CDR3 bases: TGTGCCAGCAGCTTAAGCGGGATCAAGGTCGGGGAGCTGTTTTTT. Its protein product is CASSLSGIKVGELFF.

This clonotype has ten or more counts. J is TRBJ2-2 and V is TRBV20-1; D is ambiguous. Germline V gene sequence: CDR1 DFQATT, CDR2 SNEGSKA (reference sequence). V was cut by 0 bases and J by 6 bases, with 20 bases left in between. The CDR3 covers 17 residues. The CDR3 loop reads CSARDKTGGVLSGELFF. The CDR3 DNA reads TGCAGTGCTAGAGATAAGACCGGCGGTGTCCTTTCCGGGGAGCTGTTTTTT.

The V and J genes are TRBV28 and TRBJ2-2, with TRBD2 identical over 11 bases. V dropped 3 bases and J dropped 4; count of bases not matched to a gene: 4. The germline CDR1 and CDR2 sequences are MDHEN and SYDVKM. The CDR3 covers 16 residues. CDR3 region: CASSFTSGRFTGELFF. DNA for the CDR3: TGTGCCAGCAGTTTCACTAGCGGGAGATTCACCGGGGAGCTGTTTTTT.

The V gene is TRBV29-1, the J gene TRBJ2-7, with D tentatively TRBD1 or TRBD2 (6 bases each). This CDR3 is 14 amino acids long. Germline-derived CDR1 and CDR2 are SQVTM and ANQGSEA. Trimming stripped 0 bases from V and 0 bases from J, with 9 bases between. The CDR3 is CSVEDPGASYEQYF. Written as DNA, the CDR3 is TGCAGCGTTGAAGATCCGGGGGCCTCCTACGAGCAGTACTTC.

This clonotype was observed many times. The junction does not match germline at one end; this may be a read error. The chain joins TRBV7-9 to TRBJ2-2; TRBD2 matches 9 bases. Germline CDR1 is SEHNR and CDR2 is FQNEAQ (reference sequence). The CDR3 runs 16 residues. CDR3 bases: TGTGCCAGCAACTTAGGCGGGAGGGCGAACACCGGGGAGCTGTTTTTT. It is translated as CASNLGGRANTGELFF.

The gene calls are TRBV2 and TRBJ2-1, with 7 bases lining up with TRBD2. Germline V gene data show CDR1 as SNHLY and CDR2 as FYNNEI. CDR3 length equals 15 residues. V shed 5 bases and J 4 bases; nucleotides not matched to a gene: 8. DNA of the CDR3: TGTGCCAGCAGTCTTGGGGGGGGAAGGTACAATGAGCAGTTCTTC. It specifies CASSLGGGRYNEQFF.

In this sample, this clonotype turned up many times. The chain recombines TRBV20-1 with TRBJ1-2; D unresolved. The CDR3 runs to 10 residues. The V and J ends lost 6 bases and 3 bases respectively, with 5 bases between them. Looked up from germline, CDR1 is DFQATT and CDR2 is SNEGSKA (reference sequence). The CDR3 DNA sequence: TGCAGTGCCCACTACTATGGCTACACCTTC. This gives the protein CSAHYYGYTF.

This clonotype turned up a few times. The chain uses TRBV5-6 and TRBJ2-5; 9 positions match TRBD2. Per the germline V gene, CDR1 is SGHDT and CDR2 is YYEEEE. With V trimmed by 2 bases and J by 2 bases, 4 bases remained unmatched. The CDR3 sequence is 15 residues long. CDR3 protein: CASSFGLATQETQYF. The CDR3 DNA follows: TGTGCCAGCAGCTTCGGACTAGCGACTCAAGAGACCCAGTACTTC.

This clonotype was detected ten times or more. The chain uses TRBV2 and TRBJ1-1; TRBD1 might be the D (6 bases). V was pared by 5 bases and J by 6 bases, with 10 bases between. This CDR3 has 12 residues. Germline values: CDR1 SNHLY, CDR2 FYNNEI. As DNA, the CDR3 is TGTGCCAGCAGTACAGACAGGTCTGAAGCTTTCTTT. The encoded protein is CASSTDRSEAFF.

J is TRBJ2-7 and V is TRBV28, with 8 bases identical to TRBD2. This CDR3 is built from 15 residues. With 5 bases clipped from V and 5 bases from J, the junction kept 11 bases outside the gene matches. The germline CDR1 and CDR2 sequences are MDHEN and SYDVKM. The chain's CDR3 is CASSPRGSGVNEQYF. The CDR3 nucleotides are TGTGCCAGCAGTCCACGCGGTAGCGGGGTGAACGAGCAGTACTTC.

This clonotype was seen many times. This chain uses TRBV30 with TRBJ2-1; D gene uncertain. This CDR3 region has 13 residues. V lost 2 bases, J lost 6 bases, and 11 bases lay in between. Germline assignment: CDR1 GTSNPN and CDR2 SVGIG (reference sequence). CDR3 residues: CAWSIVGPNEQFF. CDR3 nucleotides: TGTGCCTGGAGTATAGTAGGACCCAATGAGCAGTTCTTC.

The CDR3: CSVSVAGGNIQYF. The CDR3 DNA follows: TGCAGCGTGTCCGTGGCAGGAGGAAACATTCAGTACTTC. This chain joins TRBV29-1 and TRBJ2-4; TRBD2 is a possible D gene (5 bases). Trimming removed 6 bases at V and 6 bases at J, with 15 bases between. This CDR3 has 13 residues. Germline V gene sequence: CDR1 SQVTM, CDR2 ANQGSEA. Based on the CDR3 plus reference TRBV29-1 and TRBJ2-4, the full variable domain is SAVISQKPSRDICQRGTSLTIQCQVDSQVTMMFWYRQQPGQSLTLIATANQGSEATYESGFVIDKFPISRPNLTFSTLTVSNMSPEDSSIYLCSVSVAGGNIQYFGAGTRLSVL.

This clonotype has ten or more counts. This rearrangement joins TRBV10-3 to TRBJ2-7; the match to TRBD1 covers 8 bases. Trimming removed 10 bases from V and 2 bases from J; junction bases left unmatched: 4. CDR1 is ENHRY and CDR2 is SYGVKD in the germline V gene. There are 12 residues in the CDR3. CDR3 in amino acids: CATGQVAYEQYF. CDR3 DNA: TGTGCCACGGGACAGGTCGCCTACGAGCAGTACTTC.

This clonotype has a count of ten or more. The J gene is TRBJ2-2, the V gene TRBV12-3 or TRBV12-4; TRBD1 matches at 12 bases. CDR3 length equals 17 residues. V dropped 5 bases and J dropped 7; count of bases not matched to a gene: 11. CDR3: CASSPGGTGGWVGELFF. The DNA for the CDR3 is TGTGCCAGCAGTCCAGGGGGGACAGGGGGCTGGGTCGGGGAGCTGTTTTTT.

The table lists this clonotype with many counts. The gene calls are TRBV10-3 and TRBJ1-1; unclear D gene. This CDR3 has 14 residues. The germline gives CDR1 ENHRY, CDR2 SYGVKD. V lost 6 bases to trimming and J lost 5 bases, with 16 bases between them. The chain's CDR3 is CAISPILGVTEAFF. In DNA, the CDR3 is TGTGCCATCAGCCCAATTTTGGGAGTGACTGAAGCTTTCTTT.

The chain uses TRBV13 and TRBJ2-1; no firm D call. CDR1 is PRHDT, CDR2 FYEKMQ, per germline (reference sequence). This CDR3 has 18 residues. Trimming cost V 5 bases and J 4 bases, with 24 bases left between them. This CDR3 reads CASSLAFLSTPDYNEQFF. The DNA for the CDR3 is TGTGCCAGCAGCCTCGCCTTCCTCTCTACCCCAGATTACAATGAGCAGTTCTTC.

In this sample, this clonotype turned up many times. The gene calls are TRBV2 and TRBJ1-5; possibly TRBD1 for D (5 bases). Trimming removed 4 bases from V and 9 bases from J, with 19 bases in between. CDR3 length: 15 residues. Germline V gene lookup returns CDR1 SNHLY and CDR2 FYNNEI. The CDR3, as DNA: TGTGCCAGCAGTGGGCCCCGCGGGCGGAGGGGGCCCCAGCATTTT. This encodes CASSGPRGRRGPQHF. The whole variable domain, filled in from reference TRBV2 and TRBJ1-5, reads EPEVTQTPSHQVTQMGQEVILRCVPISNHLYFYWYRQILGQKVEFLVSFYNNEISEKSEIFDDQFSVERPDGSNFTLKIRSTKLEDSAMYFCASSGPRGRRGPQHFGDGTRLSIL.